Below, 24 T cell receptor beta chains from the same sample are listed, as sequenced in a study of CD8+ T cells in alopecia areata. RNA was extracted and reverse transcribed into cDNA as the sequencing template. Sequencing used immunoSEQ multiplex PCR; TCRdb keeps in-frame clones, though not all of them. Of under 150,000 clones listed, 40% to 55% were seen once; the top ten hold about 10%. What was sequenced was NKG2D-low CD8+ T cells sorted from blood. Receptor source: a human donor with alopecia areata.

The genes are TRBV7-9 and TRBJ1-2; TRBD1 agrees at 9 bases. From germline, CDR1 is SEHNR and CDR2 FQNEAQ (reference sequence). The CDR3 totals 13 residues. V lost 4 bases and J lost 6; bases outside the gene matches: 3. CDR3 sequence reads: CASSSDRGHGYTF. The CDR3 DNA sequence: TGTGCCAGCAGCTCGGACAGGGGTCATGGCTACACCTTC.

Only a few counts were recorded for this clone. V gene TRBV29-1 combines with J gene TRBJ2-7, with D uncertain. CDR3 length: 12 residues. Germline CDR1 and CDR2: SQVTM and ANQGSEA. V lost 4 bases to trimming and J lost 4 bases, with 11 bases between them. The CDR3 reads CSVVGIEYEQYF. CDR3 nucleotides: TGCAGCGTTGTTGGGATAGAGTACGAGCAGTACTTC.

This clone was seen only a few times. V is TRBV5-6 and J is TRBJ2-7, with D possibly being TRBD1 or TRBD2 (5 bases each). Trimming removed 1 base at V and 7 bases at J, with 12 bases between. The V gene's germline CDR1 is SGHDT and CDR2 YYEEEE. This CDR3 contains 13 residues. The CDR3 here is CASSLIGATEQYF. The DNA for the CDR3 is TGTGCCAGCAGCTTGATCGGGGCAACAGAGCAGTACTTC.

This sequence joins TRBV29-1 and TRBJ2-3; D may match TRBD1 or TRBD2 (5 bases each). Germline V lookup: CDR1 SQVTM, CDR2 ANQGSEA. The germline V and J ends were trimmed by 2 bases and 2 bases, with 17 bases remaining between them. CDR3 size: 16 residues. This chain's CDR3 is CSVELVWDGFTDTQYF. In DNA form, the CDR3 reads TGCAGCGTTGAATTGGTATGGGACGGGTTCACAGATACGCAGTATTTT.

This clone was detected only a few times. This chain links TRBV7-9 with TRBJ2-4; D remains ambiguous. The ends were cut back, 1 base at V and 9 bases at J, with 7 bases in the middle. There are 12 residues in the CDR3. Germline CDR1 reads SEHNR; CDR2 reads FQNEAQ (reference sequence). The CDR3 bases are TGTGCCAGCAGCTTAGAAGCGTCCATTCAGTACTTC. This translates into CASSLEASIQYF.

The rearrangement joins TRBV30 to TRBJ2-5; 7 positions agree with TRBD1. There are 13 residues in the CDR3. The germline CDR1 and CDR2 sequences are GTSNPN and SVGIG (reference sequence). Unmatched junction bases numbered 8, after V lost 8 bases and J lost 2 bases. As DNA, the CDR3 is TGTGCCATCCACCGGGACAGTCAAGAGACCCAGTACTTC. It codes for CAIHRDSQETQYF.

This clone appeared a few times. The CDR3, as DNA: TGCAGCGTTGAAATTGGGACAGGGGTTCTCGATGAGCAGTTCTTC. It specifies CSVEIGTGVLDEQFF. The rearrangement joins TRBV29-1 to TRBJ2-1; TRBD1 matches 10 bases. This CDR3 region has 15 residues. Unmatched junction bases numbered 9, after V lost 2 bases and J lost 8 bases. The germline gives CDR1 SQVTM, CDR2 ANQGSEA.

This clone appeared many times. The V and J genes are TRBV4-2 and TRBJ2-5, with 11 positions matching TRBD2. Germline V gene lookup returns CDR1 LGHNA and CDR2 YNFKEQ. Losses at the gene ends were 3 bases for V and 4 bases for J; bases not matched to a gene: 4. The CDR3 totals 15 residues. CDR3 bases: TGTGCCAGCAGCCAGGGTAGCGGGGGGGCAGAGACCCAGTACTTC. Its translation: CASSQGSGGAETQYF.

This clone was observed a handful of times. The gene calls are TRBV28 and TRBJ2-2; D may be TRBD2 (5 bases). Trimming removed 10 bases at V and 6 bases at J, with 12 bases between. This CDR3 has 12 residues. Germline CDR1 and CDR2: MDHEN and SYDVKM. For the CDR3, the DNA is TGTGCCATCGACCGGGGATCCGGGGAGCTGTTTTTT. It translates to CAIDRGSGELFF.

V usage is TRBV27 and J usage is TRBJ2-7, with a weak D call TRBD1 (5 bases). Germline V gene sequence: CDR1 MNHEY, CDR2 SMNVEV (reference sequence). The CDR3 is 15 residues long. V shed 0 bases and J shed 4 bases, with 13 bases lying between them. The CDR3 sequence: CASSLSAGLAYEQYF. Here the CDR3 DNA reads TGTGCCAGCAGTTTATCGGCAGGGTTAGCTTACGAGCAGTACTTC.

The table lists this clone with a few counts. V gene TRBV30 combines with J gene TRBJ1-1; 7 bases match TRBD1. The CDR3 runs to 13 residues. The germline gives CDR1 GTSNPN, CDR2 SVGIG (reference sequence). The trim removed 3 bases at V and 4 bases at J, leaving 5 bases unmatched. CDR3: CAWRRQGSTEAFF. In DNA form, the CDR3 reads TGTGCCTGGAGAAGACAGGGAAGCACTGAAGCTTTCTTT.

This clone has a handful of counts. The chain couples TRBV29-1 to TRBJ2-1, with 7 positions matching TRBD2. V shed 6 bases and J 0 bases; nucleotides not matched to a gene: 8. Germline V gene data show CDR1 as SQVTM and CDR2 as ANQGSEA. CDR3 length: 15 amino acids. The DNA of the CDR3 is TGCAGCGTCGCGGGGGTAGCGGACTCCTACAATGAGCAGTTCTTC. This encodes CSVAGVADSYNEQFF.

This clone appeared a few times. The chain links TRBV28 to TRBJ2-7; TRBD2 agrees at 12 bases. With V trimmed by 6 bases and J by 2 bases, 5 bases remained unmatched. Germline-derived CDR1 and CDR2 are MDHEN and SYDVKM. The length of the CDR3 is 15 residues. The CDR3 loop reads CASSLSSGRAYEQYF. The CDR3 DNA is TGTGCCAGCAGCCTCTCTAGCGGGAGGGCCTACGAGCAGTACTTC.

This clone was found a few times. The chain carries TRBV2 and TRBJ2-1; D may be TRBD1 (5 bases). The CDR3 runs 15 residues. Germline loops: CDR1 SNHLY, CDR2 FYNNEI. Trimming took 4 bases from V and 2 from J, leaving 12 bases between them. CDR3 in amino acids: CASSVPDRTYNEQFF. CDR3 bases: TGTGCCAGCAGTGTGCCCGACAGAACCTACAATGAGCAGTTCTTC.

The chain links TRBV28 to TRBJ2-4, with TRBD2 matching over 7 bases. The V gene end was trimmed by 5 bases and the J gene end by 3 bases; junction bases not matched to a gene: 10. CDR1 and CDR2 from the germline V gene are MDHEN and SYDVKM. The CDR3 consists of 16 residues. CDR3 in DNA: TGTGCCAGCAGTCCTCCGTCCGGGAGGCGCAAAAACATTCAGTACTTC. This encodes CASSPPSGRRKNIQYF.

J is TRBJ2-7 and V is TRBV29-1, with TRBD1 identical over 8 bases. V lost 3 bases and J lost 3; bases outside the gene matches: 10. CDR1 is SQVTM and CDR2 is ANQGSEA in the germline V gene. The CDR3 is 15 residues long. The CDR3 region has the DNA TGCAGCGTTGAGTTGGACAGGGAAAGGGACTACGAGCAGTACTTC. It translates to CSVELDRERDYEQYF.

The chain joins TRBV29-1 to TRBJ2-2, with D possibly matching TRBD1 (5 bases). Trimming stripped 4 bases from V and 0 bases from J, with 9 bases between. This CDR3 contains 14 residues. Germline-derived CDR1 and CDR2 are SQVTM and ANQGSEA. CDR3 coding DNA: TGCAGCGTTGTTAGGACAACGAACACCGGGGAGCTGTTTTTT. Translating gives CSVVRTTNTGELFF.

The chain has TRBV5-1 and TRBJ2-1; D is ambiguous. The ends were cut back, 0 bases at V and 2 bases at J, with 3 bases in the middle. Germline CDR1 reads SGHRS; CDR2 reads YFSETQ. The CDR3 spans 13 residues. The CDR3 DNA follows: TGCGCCAGCAGCTTGGAGACCTACAATGAGCAGTTCTTC. Protein: CASSLETYNEQFF.

CDR3 nucleotides: TGCAGCGTTGAAGATCCACTAGCGGACTCCTACAATGAGCAGTTCTTC. It codes for CSVEDPLADSYNEQFF. The chain employs TRBV29-1 and TRBJ2-1; 8 bases map to TRBD2. Germline assignment: CDR1 SQVTM and CDR2 ANQGSEA. CDR3 length: 16 residues. V lost 0 bases and J lost 0; bases outside the gene matches: 4.

The CDR3 loop is CASSLSVAGELFF. CDR3 bases: TGTGCCAGCAGTTTATCGGTCGCCGGGGAGCTGTTTTTT. The rearrangement uses TRBV27 and TRBJ2-2; D not resolved. The CDR3 is 13 residues long. Germline loops: CDR1 MNHEY, CDR2 SMNVEV (reference sequence). V shed 0 bases and J shed 6 bases, with 5 bases lying between them.

The chain links TRBV29-1 to TRBJ2-3, with TRBD2 matching 7 bases. V lost 4 bases to trimming and J lost 2 bases; unmatched junction nucleotides: 6. Germline CDR1 SQVTM, CDR2 ANQGSEA. The CDR3 loop spans 14 amino acids. CDR3 coding DNA: TGCAGCGTTGTGGCTAGCGGTTTCACAGATACGCAGTATTTT. It codes for CSVVASGFTDTQYF.

The chain has TRBV7-9 and TRBJ2-3; unclear D gene. The germline CDR1 and CDR2 sequences are SEHNR and FQNEAQ (reference sequence). The V gene lost 1 base and the J gene lost 2 bases, with 4 bases spanning the gap. The CDR3 spans 13 residues. DNA for the CDR3: TGTGCCAGCAGCTTAGTCGACACAGATACGCAGTATTTT. It translates to CASSLVDTDTQYF.

This clone has only a few counts. This chain joins TRBV9 and TRBJ2-3; D perhaps matches TRBD1 (6 bases). The CDR3 runs 14 residues. The germline V gene encodes CDR1 SGDLS and CDR2 YYNGEE. V was trimmed by 4 bases and J by 2 bases, leaving 11 bases between them. DNA for the CDR3: TGTGCCAGCAGCCCTAACAGGGCCACAGATACGCAGTATTTT. Amino acids: CASSPNRATDTQYF.

A remark on this clone: The junction does not match germline at one end; this may be a read error. This chain links TRBV29-1 with TRBJ2-1; TRBD2 agrees at 7 bases. Germline values: CDR1 SQVTM, CDR2 ANQGSEA. The CDR3 spans 11 residues. CDR3 sequence: CSDQERSGVVF. CDR3 nucleotide sequence: TGCAGCGACCAAGAGAGAAGCGGGGTAGTCTTC.